This TCR beta chain was found in a study of blood T cell repertoires in COVID-19 (dated by TCRdb to about 2020). Describing the broader study: The collaborator samples originated in the United States, Italy and Spain and spanned the acute and convalescent phases of COVID-19. A freely available public database, intended as a resource for researchers studying the immune response to SARS-CoV-2, is where the repertoires were released. Where available, HLA class I and class II types were taken from metadata supplied by the sample provider and were not determined by assay-based typing. The sample metadata nearly always contained a de-identified subject ID, COVID-19 status, age in years and sex. The material from the prospective study consisted of cDNA or gDNA derived from T cells, B-cell-depleted T cells, or PBMCs. The samples were drawn from the first 160 participants of the ongoing ImmuneRACE study and from 1,254 subjects provided by 6 global collaborators. Deeply sampled blood TCRbeta repertoires from subjects exposed to, actively infected with, or recovered from COVID-19 were included in the dataset.

The germline V gene sets CDR1 to KGHSH and CDR2 to LQKENI. V gives up 3 bases and J gives up 0 bases, and the segment between their germline ends measures 6 bases. The CDR3 contains 13 residues, cysteine and phenylalanine counted. CDR3 DNA only is kept here, 39 bases in frame from base 1. Enrolling through a virtual design, the prospective study's participants ranged in age from roughly 18 to 89 years and lived across 24 United States geographic areas. In the prospective study, participants were assigned to cohorts based on the clinical history participants reported in a screening survey and a study questionnaire. Recovered participants in ImmuneRACE Cohort 3 were defined by two consecutive negative NP/OP PCR tests, clearance by a healthcare professional, or resolution of symptoms. Mobile phlebotomists in the prospective study collected whole blood, serum and a nasopharyngeal or oropharyngeal swab from every participant. Prospective study participants could optionally give additional blood draws and questionnaires over an approximately 2-month period. Before DNA extraction, prospective study blood samples were shipped either frozen or at room temperature.

TCRbeta CDR3 regions were amplified from genomic DNA by means of the immunoSEQ Assay, a bias-controlled multiplex PCR. The authors processed their data as follows. Nucleated cell counts per sample were estimated from amplification of reference gene primers within the assay. To quantify the absolute abundance of each unique TCRbeta CDR3 rearrangement, sequence reads were collapsed and filtered. Productive Simpson clonality was computed per sample as the square root of Simpson's diversity index over productive rearrangements. TCRdb retrieved this table from immuneACCESS and kept in-frame rearrangements only. Not all clones are present; in checked studies, unresolved V genes account for under half, and no reason is known for the remainder. The DNA was the basis for D and trimming; V, J and clone size are from that table. Here the sample has around 390,000 clones; around nine tenths occur a single time. The top ten hold approximately 9.3% of the sample.

On this clone itself: Its target antigen remains unknown. No clone much larger than this one lies a single base away; base qualities are absent.

Broad study findings and their caveats: The quantity of clinical and demographic metadata differed by source and by participant and was supplied without curation.

The sequence was collected from a woman aged 45-65 years who had recovered from COVID-19. What was sequenced was PBMCs or T cells enriched from blood (not recorded which). The chain links TRBV18 with TRBJ2-7, with the D gene too uncertain to name. The CDR3 is CASSPSVSYEQYF. The DNA sequence is given as TGTGCCAGCTCACCCAGTGTCTCCTACGAGCAGTACTTC.